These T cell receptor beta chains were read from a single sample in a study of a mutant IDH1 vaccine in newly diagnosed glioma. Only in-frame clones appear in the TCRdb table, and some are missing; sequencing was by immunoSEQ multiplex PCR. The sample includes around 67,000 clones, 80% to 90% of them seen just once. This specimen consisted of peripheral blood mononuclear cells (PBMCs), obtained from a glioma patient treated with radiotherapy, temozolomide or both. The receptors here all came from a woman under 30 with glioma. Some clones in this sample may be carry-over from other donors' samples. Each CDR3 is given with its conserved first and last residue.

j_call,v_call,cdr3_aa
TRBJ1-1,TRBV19,CASNPSGGDTEAFF
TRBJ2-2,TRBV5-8,CASSSGTLNTGELFF
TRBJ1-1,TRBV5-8,CASSSAGDTEAFF
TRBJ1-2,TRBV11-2,CASSLKNRQGYGYTF
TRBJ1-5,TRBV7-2,CASSLVVGGGQPQHF
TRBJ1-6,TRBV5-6,CASSLRDRGTPLHF
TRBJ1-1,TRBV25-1,CASSLGTGGTEAFF
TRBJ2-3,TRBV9,CASSERVGPTDTQYF
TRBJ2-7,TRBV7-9,CASSRTADYEQYF
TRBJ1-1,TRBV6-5,CATSTGDITEAFF
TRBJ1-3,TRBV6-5,CASSARGARENTIYF
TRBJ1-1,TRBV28,CASSPYRGPDTEAFF
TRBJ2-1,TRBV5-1,CASSLGLGNNEQFF
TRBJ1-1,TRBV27,CASSLQGYTEAFF
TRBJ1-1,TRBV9,CASSVAAEVVVQAFF
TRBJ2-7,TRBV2,CASTLTGVYEQYF
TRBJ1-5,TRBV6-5,CASSYSRSNQPQHF
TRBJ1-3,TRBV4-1,CASSQDSPTSSYAGNTIYF
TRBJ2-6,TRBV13,CASSFGTGGAGANVLTF
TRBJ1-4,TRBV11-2,CASSLHRDRGEKLFF
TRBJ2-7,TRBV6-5,CASSYQGEQYF
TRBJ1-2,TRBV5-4,CASSLGELDANYGYTF
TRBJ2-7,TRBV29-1,CSVEGQRVYEQYF
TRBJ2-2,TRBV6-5,CASSRTGNTGELFF
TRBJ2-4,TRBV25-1,CASSESGTVAYF
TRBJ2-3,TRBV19,CASSIGGEQYF
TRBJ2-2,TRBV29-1,CSVVRESGELFF
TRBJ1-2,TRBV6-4,CASSDSSYGYTF
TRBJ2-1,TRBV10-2,CASQVDNLYNEQFF
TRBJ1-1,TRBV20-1,CSGGGLTEAFF
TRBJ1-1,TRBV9,CASSTTPWPGDGTEAFF
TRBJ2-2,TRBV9,CASSFSGGKAGELFF
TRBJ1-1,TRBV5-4,CASSLDPGNTEAFF
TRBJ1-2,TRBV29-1,CSVDGGQGRRYGYTF
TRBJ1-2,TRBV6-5,CASSYFEGDGYTF
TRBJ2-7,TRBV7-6,CASSLTGTMMAPTHYEQYF
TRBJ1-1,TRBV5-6,CASSWGGQGHTEAFF
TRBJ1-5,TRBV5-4,CASSLGGSNQPQHF
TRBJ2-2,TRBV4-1,CASSQTSGSSGELFF
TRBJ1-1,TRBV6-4,CASSAGQGQTEAFF
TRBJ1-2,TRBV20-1,CSASLDSSRF
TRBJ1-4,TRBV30,CACGTGGGEKLFF
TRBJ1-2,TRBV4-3,CASSQEGGAEGYTF
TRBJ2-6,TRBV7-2,CASSVPGAFSGANVLTF
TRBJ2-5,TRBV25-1,CASSGSRRGGKTQYF
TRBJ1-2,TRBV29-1,CSVDGLKDGYTF
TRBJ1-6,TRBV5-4,CASSLAVRDSPLHF
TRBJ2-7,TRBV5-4,CASSIGDEQYF
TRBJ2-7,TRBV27,CASGSPYEQYF